This entry describes one T cell receptor beta chain. Antigen unknown. The CDR3 runs to 16 residues. Trimming at V came to 4 bases and at J to 7 bases, leaving 4 bases not matched to a gene. Per germline, CDR1 KGHDR and CDR2 SFDVKD. TCR beta VDJ combinations and CDR3 sequences were profiled from genomic DNA. Using its own MiXCR run on the reads, TCRdb lists one record per CDR3 protein. The table includes 150,000 to 200,000 distinct CDR3 sequences, 55% to 80% detected once. The sample originates from a study of CD8+CD57+ T cells in acquired aplastic anemia. Points from the study as a whole: Patients and controls shared under 35 CD8+ CDR3 sequences, which appeared highly expressed in patients and within their immunodominant clones. Significant differences in CD8+ Simpson's diversity were not observed between patients and controls.

Sequencing was carried out using sorted CD4+, CD8+, or CD8+CD57+ T cells (not recorded which) from PBMCs. The source of this sequence is a human donor in good health. The V and J genes are TRBV24-1 and TRBJ2-1; 15 positions agree with TRBD2. CDR3 DNA: TGTGCCACCAGTGACGTTGGACTAGCGGGGGGGAATGAGCAGTTCTTC. It encodes CATSDVGLAGGNEQFF.